What follows are 3 T cell receptor beta chains derived from one specimen sequenced in a study of cytomegalovirus exposure and HLA in healthy donors. Researchers ran the PCR with 60 Vbeta and 13 Jbeta primers. TCRdb's copy holds only in-frame clones and misses some; the assay was immunoSEQ multiplex PCR. This sample yields around 130,000 clones, of which roughly 80% are seen a single time; 3% to 4% belongs to the top ten. The sequencing sample was made of PBMCs. Source of these receptors: a male donor in good health and CMV-seronegative.

V gene TRBV6-1 combines with J gene TRBJ1-5, with D perhaps TRBD1 (5 bases). Per the germline V gene, CDR1 is MNHNS and CDR2 is SASEGT. Trimming pared 2 bases from V and 7 bases from J, leaving 15 bases between. This CDR3 has 15 residues. The CDR3 nucleotides are TGTGCCAGCAGTGAAACCTCAGGGTCGGCACAGCCCCAGCATTTT. It codes for CASSETSGSAQPQHF.

The gene calls are TRBV9 and TRBJ2-3; the D is unclear. In germline, CDR1 is SGDLS, CDR2 YYNGEE. V was cut by 2 bases and J by 1 base, with 2 bases left in between. The CDR3 length is 12 residues. CDR3 nucleotide sequence: TGTGCCAGCAGCGTCGGCACAGATACGCAGTATTTT. Amino acid sequence: CASSVGTDTQYF.

The rearrangement uses TRBV30 and TRBJ2-2; possible D gene TRBD2, 6 bases. Trimming shortened V by 0 bases and J by 5 bases, and 13 bases separated the two germline ends. CDR3 length equals 15 residues. From germline, CDR1 is GTSNPN and CDR2 SVGIG (reference sequence). Written as DNA, the CDR3 is TGTGCCTGGAGTGTACGGCGAGGGAGGACCGGGGAGCTGTTTTTT. Protein product: CAWSVRRGRTGELFF.